A selection of T cell receptor beta chains follows, all from one sample in a study of early T cells in non-severe SARS-CoV-2 infection. TCRdb itself ran the 5' RACE reads through MiXCR, one entry per CDR3 protein. This table has just under 65,000 distinct CDR3 sequences, around 13% appearing once. Material: whole blood. The receptors were gathered from an adult who was a healthcare worker with PCR-confirmed SARS-CoV-2 infection or an uninfected control (not recorded which). The CDR3 runs from the conserved cysteine through the conserved F or W. The order of the fields is clone size, D gene, V gene, J gene, CDR3 DNA, CDR3 protein. D genes are given only for firm matches. Clone size is given for some rows only: seen once, a few or many times, or a class if the clone is expanded.

-	-	TRBV18	TRBJ1-4	TGTGCCAGCTCGCTGGGGGCAACTAATGAAAAACTGTTTTTT	CASSLGATNEKLFF
many	TRBD1	TRBV5-4	TRBJ2-5	TGTGCCAGCAGCCCAGTAGGACAGGGGGTGACCCAGTACTTC	CASSPVGQGVTQYF
many	TRBD2	TRBV6-4	TRBJ2-3	TGTGCCAGCAGTGGGACTAGCGGGGGCACAGATACGCAGTATTTT	CASSGTSGGTDTQYF
few	TRBD1	TRBV5-1	TRBJ2-7	TGCGCCAGCAGCGACACAGGGGGCAGTGAGCAGTACTTC	CASSDTGGSEQYF
-	TRBD2	TRBV4-3	TRBJ2-7	TGCGCCAGCAGCCAAGTAGCGGGGGGGCCCTACGAGCAGTACTTC	CASSQVAGGPYEQYF
many	-	TRBV7-8	TRBJ2-4	TGTGCCAGCAGCTTAGCGGGGATTGACATTCAGTACTTC	CASSLAGIDIQYF
many	TRBD2	TRBV6-6	TRBJ2-1	TGTGCCAGCAGCCTCAGGAGCGGGGGGTACAATGAGCAGTTCTTC	CASSLRSGGYNEQFF
once	-	TRBV4-2	TRBJ2-7	TGTGCCAGCAGCCACACGGGCTCCTACGAGCAGTACTTC	CASSHTGSYEQYF
few	TRBD1	TRBV5-4	TRBJ1-2	TGTGCCAGCAGCACGGGGACAGGGGAAACCTCTGGCTACACCTTC	CASSTGTGETSGYTF
-	TRBD1	TRBV7-9	TRBJ2-7	TGTGCCAGCAGCTTAGAGGACAGGGGTTCCTACGAGCAGTACTTC	CASSLEDRGSYEQYF